This T cell receptor beta chain was observed in a study of lymphopenia after photon versus proton radiotherapy. The CDR3 consists of 16 residues. Germline CDR1 reads MNHEY; CDR2 reads SMNVEV (reference sequence). Repertoires were generated with immunoSEQ multiplex PCR, while TCRdb's copy carries only in-frame clones and drops some. Of fewer than 25,000 clones in the sample, around 89% are singletons; the top ten hold roughly 10%. Overall study results and limits: Oligoclonal CD8+ Temra expansion after nadir drove photon patients' diversity drop. Authors raise, but do not show, better survival with proton therapy.

In regard to this clone: What it recognizes is unknown.

This receptor was identified in a man aged 80 or over with esophageal cancer. V and J are TRBV27 and TRBJ2-5; 9 positions match TRBD2. The J call may be incorrect, as the DNA end agrees better with TRBJ2-7. The sample was peripheral blood, taken from a patient treated with proton-based radiotherapy. The CDR3 coding sequence is TGTGCCAGCAGTTTACTCAGGTCTAGCGGGAAGTACGAGCAGTACTTC. This translates into CASSLLRSSGKYEQYF.